A selection of T cell receptor beta chains follows, all from one sample in a study of blood T cell repertoires in COVID-19. Assay used: immunoSEQ multiplex PCR; TCRdb lists only in-frame clones, some missing. The sample lists about 97,000 clones, about 85% occurring once. Sequencing was carried out using peripheral blood. Source of these receptors: a woman aged 70-85 years with active or convalescent COVID-19. The CDR3 runs from the conserved cysteine through the conserved F or W. D genes are given only for firm matches. Clone size is given for some rows only: seen once, a few or many times, or a class if the clone is expanded.

>TRBD2|TRBV20-1|.|TRBJ2-5
CSASPGTSGTFQETQYF
TGCAGTGCTAGTCCCGGGACTAGCGGGACCTTCCAAGAGACCCAGTACTTC
>TRBD1|TRBV5-1|.|TRBJ2-1
CASSLVPGTDTNEQFF
TGCGCCAGCAGCTTGGTACCCGGGACAGACACCAATGAGCAGTTCTTC
>TRBD2|TRBV11-3|.|TRBJ2-2
CASSLGGGTSGSGELFF
TGTGCCAGCAGCTTGGGTGGGGGAACTAGCGGGAGCGGGGAGCTGTTTTTT
>.|TRBV9|.|TRBJ1-1
CASSVGLQGSEAFF
TGTGCCAGCAGCGTAGGCTTACAGGGTTCTGAAGCTTTCTTT
>TRBD1|TRBV5-8|.|TRBJ2-2
CASSPPGQQTGELFF
TGTGCCAGCAGCCCGCCGGGACAGCAAACCGGGGAGCTGTTTTTT
>TRBD2|TRBV5-4|.|TRBJ2-2
CASSTPWTSGGAGELFF
TGTGCCAGCAGCACCCCATGGACTAGCGGGGGGGCCGGGGAGCTGTTTTTT
>.|TRBV12-3/TRBV12-4|few|TRBJ2-7
CASRVSGNYEQYF
TGTGCCAGCAGGGTTTCGGGTAACTACGAGCAGTACTTC
>TRBD2|TRBV6-2/TRBV6-3|.|TRBJ2-3
CASSLSGGPTDTQYF
TGTGCCAGCAGTCTTAGCGGGGGACCCACAGATACGCAGTATTTT
>.|TRBV9|.|TRBJ2-7
CASSAKESGKTYEQYF
TGTGCCAGCAGCGCAAAGGAGAGCGGAAAAACCTACGAGCAGTACTTC
>TRBD1|TRBV28|.|TRBJ1-2
CASGQVYGYTF
TGTGCCAGTGGACAGGTTTATGGCTACACCTTC
>.|TRBV2|.|TRBJ1-2
CASYLAAGYGYTF
TGTGCCAGTTATCTAGCAGCGGGCTATGGCTACACCTTC
>.|TRBV6-2/TRBV6-3|.|TRBJ1-2
CASSYQGKSNGYTF
TGTGCCAGCAGTTACCAGGGGAAATCGAATGGCTACACCTTC
>.|TRBV9|.|TRBJ2-3
CASSVGSVSTDTQYF
TGTGCCAGCAGCGTAGGGAGCGTAAGCACAGATACGCAGTATTTT
>.|TRBV29-1|.|TRBJ1-2
CSVASGGLYGYTF
TGCAGCGTCGCCTCAGGAGGGTTGTATGGCTACACCTTC
>TRBD1|TRBV7-2|few|TRBJ1-5
CASSLSGQGGQPQHF
TGTGCCAGCAGCTTATCGGGACAGGGTGGACAGCCCCAGCATTTT
>TRBD1|TRBV28|.|TRBJ2-5
CASSLSLGQGRAQYF
TGTGCCAGCAGTTTATCCCTGGGACAGGGTAGAGCCCAGTACTTC
>TRBD1|TRBV29-1|.|TRBJ1-3
CSVGQGGSSNTIYF
TGCAGCGTTGGACAGGGGGGGTCATCAAACACCATATATTTT
>.|TRBV3-1/TRBV3-2|.|TRBJ1-6
CASSQDWESNSPLHF
TGTGCCAGCAGCCAAGATTGGGAGAGCAATTCACCCCTCCACTTT
>.|TRBV7-9|.|TRBJ1-2
CASSLLQDAGYTF
TGTGCCAGCAGCTTATTACAGGACGCTGGCTACACCTTC
>.|TRBV11-2|.|TRBJ1-1
CASSFDRLQGEAFF
TGTGCCAGCAGCTTTGACAGGCTACAAGGTGAAGCTTTCTTT
>.|TRBV28|once|TRBJ2-7
CASSRQASYEQYF
TGTGCCAGCAGTCGACAGGCCTCCTACGAGCAGTACTTC
>.|TRBV18|.|TRBJ2-4
CASSPSSQPGVAKNIQYF
TGTGCCAGCTCACCTTCCAGTCAGCCGGGAGTAGCCAAAAACATTCAGTACTTC
>.|TRBV2|.|TRBJ1-1
CASSVDSLNTEAFF
TGTGCCAGCAGTGTAGACAGCTTGAACACTGAAGCTTTCTTT
>.|TRBV11-2|.|TRBJ2-1
CASSLDSGWLGSEQFF
TGTGCCAGCAGCTTAGATAGTGGATGGCTAGGGAGTGAGCAGTTCTTC
>.|TRBV5-4|.|TRBJ1-4
CASSQANSLEKLFF
TGTGCCAGCAGTCAAGCAAACAGCCTGGAAAAACTGTTTTTT
>.|TRBV6-5|.|TRBJ2-7
CASSGQFSSYEQYF
TGTGCCAGCAGCGGACAGTTCAGCTCCTACGAGCAGTACTTC
>TRBD1|TRBV9|.|TRBJ2-1
CASSARGGTGNEQFF
TGTGCCAGCAGCGCCCGGGGTGGGACAGGCAATGAGCAGTTCTTC
>TRBD2|TRBV7-9|.|TRBJ2-1
CASSPSSGGNEQFF
TGTGCCAGTAGCCCCTCTAGCGGGGGAAATGAGCAGTTCTTC
>.|TRBV15|.|TRBJ1-2
CATSRGLSGRGYTF
TGTGCCACCAGCCGGGGGTTAAGCGGTCGGGGCTACACCTTC
>.|TRBV29-1|.|TRBJ2-1
CSVLFAGIEQFF
TGCAGCGTTCTATTTGCGGGAATCGAGCAGTTCTTC
>.|TRBV7-2|.|TRBJ2-5
CASSSPGLGVQETQYF
TGTGCCAGCAGCTCCCCCGGACTTGGGGTCCAAGAGACCCAGTACTTC
>.|TRBV28|.|TRBJ1-1
CASSGSTRLGAEAFF
TGTGCCAGCAGTGGTTCCACCAGACTAGGAGCTGAAGCTTTCTTT
>.|TRBV18|.|TRBJ2-1
CASSPGSHNEQFF
TGTGCCAGCTCACCTGGGAGCCACAATGAGCAGTTCTTC
>.|TRBV18|.|TRBJ2-2
CASSPFGQNTGELFF
TGTGCCAGCTCACCATTTGGACAGAACACCGGGGAGCTGTTTTTT
>TRBD1|TRBV9|.|TRBJ1-6
CASSLGQGVTSPLHF
TGTGCCAGCAGCTTGGGGCAGGGGGTGACTTCACCCCTCCACTTT
>.|TRBV7-2|.|TRBJ2-5
CASSLGLHGGLQETQYF
TGTGCCAGCAGCTTAGGGCTACACGGGGGGCTTCAAGAGACCCAGTACTTC
>.|TRBV7-6|once|TRBJ2-3
CASSLVVGAVDTQYF
TGTGCCAGCAGCTTAGTCGTGGGAGCTGTAGATACGCAGTATTTT
>.|TRBV5-4|once|TRBJ1-2
CASSLGGAPVENYGYTF
TGTGCCAGCAGCCTAGGGGGGGCCCCAGTCGAGAACTATGGCTACACCTTC
>.|TRBV6-5|.|TRBJ2-3
CASSRAGDDTQYF
TGTGCCAGCAGTAGGGCAGGGGATGATACGCAGTATTTT
>.|TRBV24-1|.|TRBJ1-2
CATSDPHQAVGYTF
TGTGCCACCAGTGACCCCCACCAGGCAGTCGGCTACACCTTC
>TRBD1|TRBV5-6|.|TRBJ1-6
CASSLRTGDHSPLHF
TGTGCCAGCAGCTTGCGGACAGGGGACCATTCACCCCTCCACTTT
>TRBD2|TRBV2|.|TRBJ2-5
CASSASGGRETQYF
TGTGCCAGCAGTGCTAGCGGGGGACGGGAGACCCAGTACTTC
>.|TRBV3-1/TRBV3-2|few|TRBJ1-1
CASSPRDTEAFF
TGTGCCAGCAGCCCCCGTGACACTGAAGCTTTCTTT
>TRBD1|TRBV27|.|TRBJ1-2
CASTTTGNYGYTF
TGTGCCAGCACCACGACAGGGAACTATGGCTACACCTTC
>TRBD2|TRBV10-2|once|TRBJ2-7
CASSDSGRKGEQYF
TGCGCCAGCAGTGACTCCGGGAGGAAGGGCGAGCAGTACTTC
>TRBD1|TRBV6-6|.|TRBJ1-2
CASSETGIYGYTF
TGTGCCAGCAGTGAGACAGGGATCTATGGCTACACCTTC
>TRBD2|TRBV5-8|once|TRBJ2-3
CASSFVASGRAAHTQYF
TGTGCCAGCAGCTTCGTGGCTAGCGGGAGGGCCGCTCATACGCAGTATTTT